This section outlines one T cell receptor beta chain sequence together with its context. Sequencing used immunoSEQ multiplex PCR; TCRdb keeps in-frame clones, though not all of them. The table records hundreds of thousands of clones, nearly 95% of them present only once. Germline V gene data show CDR1 as MNHNS and CDR2 as SASEGT. This CDR3 has 13 amino acids. J was trimmed by 2 bases and V by 10 bases; bases with no gene match: 3. Naive CD8 cells were CD45RO-negative, positively selected for CCR7, excluding terminally differentiated effector memory CD45RA+ cells. This entry is derived from a study of shared clonotypes between healthy human individuals.

Sequences were obtained from naive CD8+ T cells sorted from blood. This chain joins TRBV6-1 and TRBJ2-7; 12 nucleotides align to TRBD2. The clonotype was recovered from a man younger than 40 in good health. The DNA of the CDR3 is TGTGCCACCAGGACTAGCGGGGCCTACGAGCAGTACTTC. Residues: CATRTSGAYEQYF.